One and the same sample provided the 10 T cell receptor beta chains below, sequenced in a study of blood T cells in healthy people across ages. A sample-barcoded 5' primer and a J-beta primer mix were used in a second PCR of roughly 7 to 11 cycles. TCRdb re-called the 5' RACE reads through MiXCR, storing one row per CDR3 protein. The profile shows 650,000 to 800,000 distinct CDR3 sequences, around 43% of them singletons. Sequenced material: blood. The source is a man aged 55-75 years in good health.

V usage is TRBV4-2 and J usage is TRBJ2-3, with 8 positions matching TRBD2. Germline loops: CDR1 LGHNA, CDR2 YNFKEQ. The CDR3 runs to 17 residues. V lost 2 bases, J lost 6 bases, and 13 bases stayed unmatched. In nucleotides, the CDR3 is TGTGCCAGCAGCCAATGGGGCGGGGGGCCGATCGGTGATACGCAGTATTTT. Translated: CASSQWGGGPIGDTQYF.

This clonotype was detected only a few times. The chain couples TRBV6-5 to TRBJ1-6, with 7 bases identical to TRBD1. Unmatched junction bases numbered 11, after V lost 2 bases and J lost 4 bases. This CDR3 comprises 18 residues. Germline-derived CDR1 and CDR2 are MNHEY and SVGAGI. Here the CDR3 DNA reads TGTGCCAGCAGTTACGCGACAGGGAGTAGTGATTATAATTCACCCCTCCACTTT. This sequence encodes CASSYATGSSDYNSPLHF.

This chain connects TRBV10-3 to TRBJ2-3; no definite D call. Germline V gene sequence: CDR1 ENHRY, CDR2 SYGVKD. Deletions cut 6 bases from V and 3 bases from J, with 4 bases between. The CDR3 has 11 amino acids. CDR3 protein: CAIRGTDTQYF. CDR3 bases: TGTGCCATCAGGGGAACAGATACGCAGTATTTT.

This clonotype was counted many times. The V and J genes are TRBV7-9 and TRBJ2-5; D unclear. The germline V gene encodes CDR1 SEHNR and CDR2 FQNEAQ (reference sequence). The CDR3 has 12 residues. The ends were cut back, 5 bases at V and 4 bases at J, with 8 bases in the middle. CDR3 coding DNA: TGTGCCAGCAGCCTAAATATAGAGACCCAGTACTTC. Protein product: CASSLNIETQYF.

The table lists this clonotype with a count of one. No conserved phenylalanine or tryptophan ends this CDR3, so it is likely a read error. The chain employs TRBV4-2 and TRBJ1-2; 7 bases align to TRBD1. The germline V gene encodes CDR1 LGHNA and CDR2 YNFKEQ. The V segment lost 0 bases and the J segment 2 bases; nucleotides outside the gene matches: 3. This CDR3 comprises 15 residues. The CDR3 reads CASSQDRGPNYGYTI. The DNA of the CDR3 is TGTGCCAGCAGCCAAGATAGGGGGCCCAACTATGGCTACACCATC.

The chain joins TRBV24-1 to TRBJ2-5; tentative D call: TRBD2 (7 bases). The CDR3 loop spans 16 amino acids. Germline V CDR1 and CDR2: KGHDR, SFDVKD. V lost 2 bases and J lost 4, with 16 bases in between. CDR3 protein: CATSDSGRGAAETQYF. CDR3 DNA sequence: TGTGCCACCAGTGATTCTGGTCGGGGGGCTGCAGAGACCCAGTACTTC.

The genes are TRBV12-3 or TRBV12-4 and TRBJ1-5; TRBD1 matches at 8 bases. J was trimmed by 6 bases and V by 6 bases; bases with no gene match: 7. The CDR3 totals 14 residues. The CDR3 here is CASSPSGGSQPQHF. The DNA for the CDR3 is TGTGCCAGCAGCCCTTCAGGGGGCAGTCAGCCCCAGCATTTT.

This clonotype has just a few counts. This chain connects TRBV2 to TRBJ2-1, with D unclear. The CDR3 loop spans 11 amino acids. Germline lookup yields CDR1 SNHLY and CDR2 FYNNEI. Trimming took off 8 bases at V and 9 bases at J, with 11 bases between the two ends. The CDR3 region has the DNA TGTGCCAGCGTGTCCCCCAGTGAGCAGTTCTTC. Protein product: CASVSPSEQFF.

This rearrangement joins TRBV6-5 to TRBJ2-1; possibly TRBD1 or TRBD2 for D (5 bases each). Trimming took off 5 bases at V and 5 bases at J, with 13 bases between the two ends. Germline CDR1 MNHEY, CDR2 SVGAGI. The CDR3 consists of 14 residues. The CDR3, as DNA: TGTGCCAGCAGTGAACTAGGGGACCACAATGAGCAGTTCTTC. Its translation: CASSELGDHNEQFF.

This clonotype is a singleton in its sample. CDR3 in amino acids: CASSLNWAAYELYF. The CDR3 nucleotides are TGTGCCAGCAGCCTGAACTGGGCTGCCTACGAGCTGTACTTC. The J gene is TRBJ2-4, the V gene TRBV3-1; no reliable D call. Trimming cost V 4 bases and J 15 bases, with 22 bases left between them. Germline V gene sequence: CDR1 LGHDT, CDR2 YNNKEL (reference sequence). The CDR3 sequence is 14 residues long.